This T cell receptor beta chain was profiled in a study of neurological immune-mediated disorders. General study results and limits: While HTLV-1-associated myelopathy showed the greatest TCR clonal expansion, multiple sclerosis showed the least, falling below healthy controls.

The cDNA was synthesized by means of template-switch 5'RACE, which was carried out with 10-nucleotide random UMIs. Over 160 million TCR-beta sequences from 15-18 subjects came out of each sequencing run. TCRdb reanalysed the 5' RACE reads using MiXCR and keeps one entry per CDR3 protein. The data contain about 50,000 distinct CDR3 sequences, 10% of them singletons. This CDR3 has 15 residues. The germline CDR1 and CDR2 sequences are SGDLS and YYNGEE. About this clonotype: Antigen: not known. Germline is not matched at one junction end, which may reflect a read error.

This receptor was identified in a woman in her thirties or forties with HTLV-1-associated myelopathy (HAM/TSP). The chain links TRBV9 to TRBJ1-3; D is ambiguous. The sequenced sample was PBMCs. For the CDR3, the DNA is TGTGCCAGCAGTGACAACTCACACTCTGGAAACAACATATATTTT. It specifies CASSDNSHSGNNIYF.